Shown below are 25 T cell receptor beta chains from a single sample sequenced in a study of cytomegalovirus exposure and HLA in healthy donors. Primers: 60 Vbeta forward and 13 Jbeta reverse. TCRdb keeps only in-frame clones here, not all; method: immunoSEQ multiplex PCR. The table records approximately 210,000 clones, 79% of them present only once. Source material: PBMCs. The receptors originated from a woman in her fifties or sixties in good health and CMV-seronegative.

J is TRBJ1-2 and V is TRBV7-9, with D unresolved. The germline gives CDR1 SEHNR, CDR2 FQNEAQ (reference sequence). V lost 8 bases, J lost 3 bases, and 7 bases lay in between. This CDR3 has 11 amino acids. As DNA, the CDR3 is TGTGCCAGCGGGCAGGACTATGGCTACACCTTC. Translated: CASGQDYGYTF.

This clone has a handful of counts. The CDR3 sequence: CASSYGTAQETQYF. The CDR3 DNA reads TGTGCCAGCAGTTACGGGACAGCTCAAGAGACCCAGTACTTC. V gene TRBV6-5 combines with J gene TRBJ2-5; TRBD1 matches 7 bases. The V segment lost 2 bases and the J segment 2 bases; nucleotides outside the gene matches: 2. CDR3 length: 14 amino acids. Germline assignment: CDR1 MNHEY and CDR2 SVGAGI.

The V and J genes are TRBV7-3 and TRBJ2-1; 11 bases fit TRBD1. Trimming took 5 bases from V and 7 from J; bases not matched to a gene: 13. The CDR3 contains 17 residues. In germline, CDR1 is SGHTA, CDR2 FQGTGA. As DNA, the CDR3 is TGTGCCAGCAGCACCCAAGCCGGGACAGGGGGAGTGAATGAGCAGTTCTTC. Amino acid sequence: CASSTQAGTGGVNEQFF.

This sequence joins TRBV5-6 and TRBJ2-5; 12 nucleotides match TRBD2. The end of the DNA aligns better with TRBJ2-7, so the J call may be wrong. Germline V gene lookup returns CDR1 SGHDT and CDR2 YYEEEE. This CDR3 region has 19 residues. CDR3 DNA sequence: TGTGCCAGCAGCTACCGAACTTGGACTAGCGGGATCCGGCCCTACGAGCAGTACTTC. Amino acids: CASSYRTWTSGIRPYEQYF.

The chain links TRBV5-4 to TRBJ1-6, with D perhaps TRBD1 (5 bases). The V end lost 3 bases, the J end lost 7 bases, and 14 bases lay between the germline ends. The CDR3 is 15 residues long. CDR1 is SGHNT, CDR2 YYREEE, per germline (reference sequence). As DNA, the CDR3 is TGTGCCAGCAGCTATTTCCGGGGGGAGAATTCACCCCTCCACTTT. This sequence encodes CASSYFRGENSPLHF.

The chain is built from TRBV11-2 and TRBJ2-7; TRBD1 aligns across 12 bases. The CDR3 is made up of 14 amino acids. Germline V gives CDR1 SGHAT, CDR2 FQNNGV. V dropped 5 bases and J dropped 6; count of bases not matched to a gene: 5. This CDR3 reads CASSRDRGLGEQYF. The CDR3 region has the DNA TGTGCCAGCAGCCGGGACAGGGGGCTTGGCGAGCAGTACTTC.

DNA for the CDR3: TGTGCCAGCAGCTTGGGCGGCCACAGGGGCAGCCTAAACGAGCAGTACTTC. Its protein product is CASSLGGHRGSLNEQYF. The chain is built from TRBV5-4 and TRBJ2-7; 7 bases are shared with TRBD1. Germline V CDR1 and CDR2: SGHNT, YYREEE (reference sequence). V lost 0 bases and J lost 5; bases outside the gene matches: 14. The CDR3 extends over 17 amino acids.

This chain uses TRBV7-2 with TRBJ1-3; the D is unclear. The CDR3 is made up of 16 amino acids. Trimming removed 5 bases at V and 0 bases at J, with 14 bases between. Germline V gene data show CDR1 as SGHTA and CDR2 as FQGNSA. This chain's CDR3 is CASSPPGRSSGNTIYF. The CDR3 DNA reads TGTGCCAGCAGCCCCCCGGGGAGGAGCTCTGGAAACACCATATATTTT.

The chain couples TRBV7-3 to TRBJ1-1; D is undetermined. Germline V lookup: CDR1 SGHTA, CDR2 FQGTGA. The CDR3 contains 14 residues. Trimming took 2 bases from V and 5 from J, leaving 12 bases between them. For the CDR3, the DNA is TGTGCCAGCAGCTTAGGTATCCCGGGGACTGAAGCTTTCTTT. Its protein product is CASSLGIPGTEAFF.

The CDR3 DNA follows: TGTGCCAGCAGCCACACAACAGGGAACAGGGAGCTGTTTTTT. This gives the protein CASSHTTGNRELFF. The chain couples TRBV11-2 to TRBJ2-2; D might be TRBD1 (6 bases). From germline, CDR1 is SGHAT and CDR2 FQNNGV. This CDR3 region has 14 residues. V lost 5 bases and J lost 9, with 16 bases in between.

The chain joins TRBV14 to TRBJ1-3; D is uncertain. Trimming took 11 bases from V and 2 from J, leaving 16 bases between them. The CDR3 consists of 14 residues. CDR1 SGHDN and CDR2 FVKESK come from the germline V gene. CDR3 protein: CASGRGLTGNTIYF. CDR3 DNA: TGTGCCTCCGGGCGGGGTTTGACTGGAAACACCATATATTTT.

The chain uses TRBV2 and TRBJ1-5, with 10 bases aligning to TRBD1. Germline CDR1 reads SNHLY; CDR2 reads FYNNEI. V shed 3 bases, J shed 0 bases, and the junction held 2 bases outside the gene matches. This CDR3 has 16 residues. The CDR3 nucleotides read TGTGCCAGCAGTGATCGGGACAGGGGTAGCAATCAGCCCCAGCATTTT. Translation: CASSDRDRGSNQPQHF. Combining the CDR3 with reference TRBV2 and TRBJ1-5 gives the whole variable domain EPEVTQTPSHQVTQMGQEVILRCVPISNHLYFYWYRQILGQKVEFLVSFYNNEISEKSEIFDDQFSVERPDGSNFTLKIRSTKLEDSAMYFCASSDRDRGSNQPQHFGDGTRLSIL.

The chain recombines TRBV25-1 with TRBJ1-1, with D uncertain. In germline, CDR1 is MGHDK, CDR2 SYGVNS. This CDR3 has 13 amino acids. The V and J ends lost 0 bases and 1 base respectively, with 3 bases between them. This CDR3 reads CASSEYRNTEAFF. The CDR3 DNA follows: TGTGCCAGCAGTGAATATCGGAACACTGAAGCTTTCTTT.

This clone has a single count. The rearrangement joins TRBV7-2 to TRBJ2-3; TRBD2 matches 8 bases. Germline V gene sequence: CDR1 SGHTA, CDR2 FQGNSA. This CDR3 is built from 16 residues. Trimming took 5 bases from V and 4 from J; bases not matched to a gene: 11. CDR3 protein: CASSLQRGFIADTQYF. The CDR3 DNA is TGTGCCAGCAGCCTCCAGCGGGGGTTCATCGCAGATACGCAGTATTTT.

V usage is TRBV19 and J usage is TRBJ2-7; 7 nucleotides align to TRBD2. The ends lost 0 bases at V and 9 bases at J; junction bases unmatched: 5. The CDR3 spans 13 residues. Germline CDR1 and CDR2: LNHDA and SQIVND (reference sequence). In nucleotides, the CDR3 is TGTGCCAGTAGTATAGATCTAGCGGTTCGGCAGTACTTC. This encodes CASSIDLAVRQYF.

The V gene is TRBV5-4, the J gene TRBJ1-2, with 7 bases matching TRBD1. Trimming cost V 4 bases and J 0 bases; bases outside gene matches: 6. This CDR3 comprises 15 residues. CDR1 and CDR2 (germline): SGHNT, YYREEE (reference sequence). DNA for the CDR3: TGTGCCAGCAGCCGGGACAGCACCTCTAACTATGGCTACACCTTC. Amino acids: CASSRDSTSNYGYTF.

The chain has TRBV20-1 and TRBJ2-1; D gene uncertain. The germline V gene has CDR1 DFQATT and CDR2 SNEGSKA (reference sequence). The CDR3 sequence is 10 residues long. The germline V and J ends were trimmed by 6 bases and 7 bases, with 7 bases remaining between them. Here the CDR3 DNA reads TGCAGTGCGGCCAGTAATGAGCAGTTCTTC. The encoded protein is CSAASNEQFF.

The chain recombines TRBV27 with TRBJ1-1, with 7 bases matching TRBD1. This CDR3 has 13 residues. CDR1 and CDR2 (germline): MNHEY, SMNVEV (reference sequence). After removal of 5 bases from V and 1 base from J, the junction contained 1 base not matched to a gene. CDR3 sequence reads: CASSTGENTEAFF. The DNA of the CDR3 is TGTGCCAGCAGTACAGGGGAGAACACTGAAGCTTTCTTT.

The CDR3 is CASSLRTGGTGANVLTF. In nucleotides, the CDR3 is TGTGCCAGTAGTCTGAGAACAGGGGGCACTGGGGCCAACGTCCTGACTTTC. The rearrangement uses TRBV19 and TRBJ2-6; 9 positions agree with TRBD1. The CDR3 covers 17 residues. The V segment lost 5 bases and the J segment 2 bases; nucleotides outside the gene matches: 7. CDR1 is LNHDA, CDR2 SQIVND, per germline (reference sequence).

The rearrangement joins TRBV5-4 to TRBJ2-7, with 9 bases identical to TRBD1. The V gene's germline CDR1 is SGHNT and CDR2 YYREEE (reference sequence). Losses at the gene ends were 0 bases for V and 5 bases for J; bases not matched to a gene: 6. The CDR3 extends over 15 amino acids. Here the CDR3 DNA reads TGTGCCAGCAGCTTGGGGGGACAGGGAAGGAACGAGCAGTACTTC. Translating gives CASSLGGQGRNEQYF.

V and J are TRBV6-5 and TRBJ1-2; D is perhaps TRBD1 (6 bases). Trimming left V 6 bases short and J 5 bases short, with 13 bases between. Germline V gene lookup returns CDR1 MNHEY and CDR2 SVGAGI. The CDR3 runs to 13 residues. The CDR3 region is CASRDSHSYGYTF. In DNA, the CDR3 is TGTGCCAGCAGGGACAGCCACTCATATGGCTACACCTTC.

This clone was detected a few times. The chain recombines TRBV6-1 with TRBJ1-5; 8 bases map to TRBD1. Germline CDR1 and CDR2: MNHNS and SASEGT. The J segment lost 3 bases and the V segment lost 5 bases, leaving 3 bases of the junction unmatched. This CDR3 is 14 amino acids long. CDR3 DNA sequence: TGTGCCAGCAGTCTGGACAGGGACAATCAGCCCCAGCATTTT. This translates into CASSLDRDNQPQHF.

J is TRBJ2-3 and V is TRBV5-1; TRBD2 matches at 11 bases. CDR3 length equals 16 residues. V shed 1 base, J shed 3 bases, and the junction held 4 bases outside the gene matches. Per the germline V gene, CDR1 is SGHRS and CDR2 is YFSETQ. CDR3 sequence (DNA): TGCGCCAGCAGCTTGACTAGCGGGGGAGGGACAGATACGCAGTATTTT. Protein: CASSLTSGGGTDTQYF. Using reference TRBV5-1 and TRBJ2-3 for the parts outside the CDR3, the full variable domain is KAGVTQTPRYLIKTRGQQVTLSCSPISGHRSVSWYQQTPGQGLQFLFEYFSETQRNKGNFPGRFSGRQFSNSRSEMNVSTLELGDSALYLCASSLTSGGGTDTQYFGPGTRLTVL.

The CDR3 DNA is TGCGCCAGCAGACGTCTGGCGGGGGGGCGAGAGACCCAGTACTTC. This encodes CASRRLAGGRETQYF. The chain joins TRBV10-1 to TRBJ2-5; the match to TRBD2 covers 9 bases. CDR3 length equals 15 residues. CDR1 WNHNN and CDR2 SYGVQD come from the germline V gene (reference sequence). The ends lost 6 bases at V and 4 bases at J; junction bases unmatched: 9.

This clone was seen once. The rearrangement joins TRBV19 to TRBJ2-5; TRBD1 might be the D (6 bases). The J call is uncertain, as TRBJ2-7 better fits the DNA end. The germline gives CDR1 LNHDA, CDR2 SQIVND (reference sequence). The CDR3 sequence is 14 residues long. The DNA for the CDR3 is TGTGCCAGTAGTCTGGACAGATTATTCTACGAGCAGTACTTC. It translates to CASSLDRLFYEQYF.